The TCR beta chain under discussion was sequenced for a study of cytomegalovirus exposure and HLA in healthy donors. Germline V lookup: CDR1 SEHNR, CDR2 FQNEAQ (reference sequence). The CDR3 sequence is 16 residues long. PCR employed 60 Vbeta and 13 Jbeta primers. Libraries were prepared by immunoSEQ multiplex PCR; TCRdb keeps only in-frame clonotypes and omits some of them. The data hold about 61,000 clones, with around 90% observed a single time. Concerning this clone: At one end, the junction sequence differs from germline, possibly due to a read error.

The chain has TRBV7-9 and TRBJ2-7; 7 bases are a match to TRBD1. This receptor was taken from a man aged 25-40 years in good health and CMV-seropositive. Sequenced: PBMCs. CDR3 bases: TGTTCCAGCAGCTTAGCCCCCGGGACAGATTACTACGAGCAGTACTTC. Its protein product is CSSSLAPGTDYYEQYF. Full variable domain (outside the CDR3, taken from reference TRBV7-9 and TRBJ2-7): DTGVSQNPRHKITKRGQNVTFRCDPISEHNRLYWYRQTLGQGPEFLTYFQNEAQLEKSRLLSDRFSAERPKGSFSTLEIQRTEQGDSAMYLCSSSLAPGTDYYEQYFGPGTRLTVT.